The rows below give T cell receptor beta chains drawn from one sample of a study of Ad26.COV2.S vaccination and SARS-CoV-2 variants. Clones were read by immunoSEQ multiplex PCR, and TCRdb kept only the in-frame ones, dropping some. The profile shows 300,000 to 400,000 clones, around 84% of them singletons. The sample here was peripheral blood, taken in a trial of Ad26.COV2.S vaccine versus placebo. Every receptor here comes from a person aged 18-65 years who received the Ad26.COV2.S COVID-19 vaccine or a placebo. Both conserved end residues are part of each CDR3. D genes are given only for firm matches. The size field is filled for only some rows; it gives once, few, many or a size class.

V	D	size	length	J	CDR3	DNA
TRBV6-5	TRBD1	few	13	TRBJ1-5	CATSRTGDQPQHF	TGTGCCACCAGCCGGACAGGGGATCAGCCCCAGCATTTT
TRBV7-9	TRBD1	few	16	TRBJ2-7	CASSHPRDRLSYEQYF	TGTGCCAGCAGCCACCCTCGGGACAGGCTTTCCTACGAGCAGTACTTC
TRBV4-2	-	-	14	TRBJ1-2	CASSQDEGMGGYTF	TGTGCCAGCAGCCAAGACGAGGGTATGGGTGGCTACACCTTC
TRBV5-1	TRBD1	-	14	TRBJ1-2	CASSLSTGDDGYTF	TGCGCCAGCAGCTTGTCAACAGGGGATGACGGCTACACCTTC
TRBV24-1	-	few	15	TRBJ2-2	CATSDPRESSGELFF	TGTGCCACCAGTGATCCCAGGGAAAGTTCCGGGGAGCTGTTTTTT
TRBV6-4	-	-	16	TRBJ1-2	CASRWSWTRSNYGYTF	TGTGCCAGCCGGTGGAGCTGGACACGTTCTAACTATGGCTACACCTTC
TRBV5-8	-	-	15	TRBJ1-4	CASSLAGQGSEKLFF	TGTGCCAGCAGCTTGGCCGGCCAGGGAAGCGAAAAACTGTTTTTT
TRBV9	-	-	18	TRBJ1-3	CAPSQQRGRRQARNTIYF	TGTGCCCCCAGCCAGCAGAGGGGACGCCGACAGGCCCGAAACACCATATATTTT
TRBV11-3	-	-	12	TRBJ2-3	CASSLGTDTQYF	TGTGCCAGCAGTCTGGGCACAGATACGCAGTATTTT
TRBV20-1	-	-	11	TRBJ1-1	CSARRQGEAFF	TGCAGTGCTAGGCGGCAAGGTGAAGCTTTCTTT
TRBV11-2	-	-	14	TRBJ2-7	CASSLGRRDRPLYF	TGTGCCAGCAGCTTAGGCAGGAGGGACAGACCCTTGTACTTC
TRBV9	-	-	18	TRBJ1-6	CASSHHPGRSSYNSPLHF	TGTGCCAGCAGCCACCATCCGGGGCGTAGTTCCTATAATTCACCCCTCCACTTT
TRBV12-3/TRBV12-4	-	-	12	TRBJ1-4	CASSLVLEKLFF	TGTGCCAGCAGCCTCGTCCTTGAAAAACTGTTTTTT
TRBV21-1	-	-	19	TRBJ2-4	CASTSSGSGGAPAKNIQYF	TGTGCCAGCACCTCCTCGGGGAGCGGGGGGGCCCCGGCCAAAAACATTCAGTACTTC
TRBV6-5	TRBD1	once	15	TRBJ1-3	CASSSGTGNRNTIYF	TGTGCCAGCAGTTCCGGGACAGGGAATAGAAACACCATATATTTT
TRBV7-6	TRBD1	-	20	TRBJ2-5	CASSLAPGGRQGRQGETQYF	TGTGCCAGCAGCTTAGCCCCAGGTGGAAGACAGGGTCGGCAAGGAGAGACCCAGTACTTC
TRBV5-1	-	many	15	TRBJ1-2	CASSLSSTSNYGYTF	TGCGCCAGCAGCTTGAGCAGCACCTCAAATTATGGCTACACCTTC
TRBV7-2	-	-	13	TRBJ1-1	CASSPLRTAEAFF	TGTGCCAGCAGCCCCCTGAGGACAGCCGAAGCTTTCTTT
TRBV5-1	-	-	15	TRBJ1-2	CASSLSSMVSGGYTF	TGCGCCAGCAGCTTGTCGTCGATGGTCAGCGGTGGCTACACCTTC
TRBV19	-	-	15	TRBJ1-3	CASSRWTVSGNTIYF	TGTGCCAGTAGTAGATGGACAGTCTCTGGAAACACCATATATTTT
TRBV10-3	TRBD2	-	18	TRBJ2-1	CAISDTLTSGRSNNEQFF	TGTGCCATCAGTGATACCCTGACTAGCGGGAGATCTAACAATGAGCAGTTCTTC
TRBV9	TRBD2	-	15	TRBJ2-1	CASSQTSGGYNEQFF	TGTGCCAGCAGCCAGACTAGCGGGGGATACAATGAGCAGTTCTTC
TRBV7-2	TRBD1	-	14	TRBJ2-2	CASSLVQGAGELFF	TGTGCCAGCAGCTTAGTCCAGGGGGCCGGGGAGCTGTTTTTT
TRBV7-2	-	-	13	TRBJ1-2	CASSQGRVYGYTF	TGTGCCAGCAGCCAAGGCAGGGTTTATGGCTACACCTTC
TRBV4-3	-	-	14	TRBJ1-4	CASSQDRLGEKLFF	TGCGCCAGCAGCCAAGATCGTCTTGGTGAAAAACTGTTTTTT
TRBV18	-	-	13	TRBJ2-7	CASSPNGRYEQYF	TGTGCCAGCTCACCAAACGGGCGCTACGAGCAGTACTTC
TRBV5-1	TRBD1	-	15	TRBJ2-7	CASSGWTGEADEQYF	TGCGCCAGCAGCGGATGGACAGGGGAAGCAGACGAGCAGTACTTC
TRBV2	-	-	15	TRBJ2-3	CASLSGWSGTDTQYF	TGTGCCAGCCTTTCTGGGTGGTCGGGCACAGATACGCAGTATTTT
TRBV6-2/TRBV6-3	-	-	13	TRBJ2-3	CASSLHSLDTQYF	TGTGCCAGCAGTCTCCATTCCCTGGATACGCAGTATTTT
TRBV15	-	-	14	TRBJ2-6	CATSGGSGANVLTF	TGTGCCACCAGCGGGGGCTCTGGGGCCAACGTCCTGACTTTC
TRBV3-1/TRBV3-2	-	-	13	TRBJ2-1	CASRATQSSEQFF	TGTGCCAGCAGAGCAACACAGTCAAGTGAGCAGTTCTTC
TRBV27	-	-	14	TRBJ2-5	CASSFSGGQETQYF	TGTGCCAGCAGTTTTTCCGGGGGCCAAGAGACCCAGTACTTC
TRBV11-2	TRBD1	-	16	TRBJ1-2	CASSSGQGAEGYGYTF	TGTGCCAGCAGCTCGGGACAGGGGGCAGAGGGCTATGGCTACACCTTC
TRBV7-3	-	-	14	TRBJ1-2	CASSLGRGVGGYTF	TGTGCCAGCAGCTTAGGCAGAGGGGTAGGCGGCTACACCTTC
TRBV3-1/TRBV3-2	-	-	14	TRBJ2-7	CASSFDRIRNEQYF	TGTGCCAGCAGCTTTGACAGGATCCGGAACGAGCAGTACTTC
TRBV6-5	-	-	14	TRBJ1-2	CASSRAGANYGYTF	TGTGCCAGCAGCCGCGCGGGAGCTAACTATGGCTACACCTTC
TRBV6-1	-	-	14	TRBJ1-2	CASSDPSGGYGYTF	TGTGCCAGCAGTGATCCCTCGGGGGGTTACGGCTACACCTTC
TRBV18	TRBD1	once	15	TRBJ2-5	CASSPRTGKQETQYF	TGTGCCAGCTCACCCCGGACAGGGAAGCAAGAGACCCAGTACTTC
TRBV27	-	-	13	TRBJ2-7	CASSRPGEYEQYF	TGTGCCAGCAGCAGACCCGGTGAGTACGAGCAGTACTTC
TRBV18	TRBD1	once	15	TRBJ2-7	CASSPTGTGRNEQYF	TGTGCCAGCTCCCCAACCGGGACAGGGAGGAACGAGCAGTACTTC
TRBV3-1/TRBV3-2	TRBD1	few	14	TRBJ1-1	CASSQGQGNTEAFF	TGTGCCAGCAGCCAAGGACAGGGGAACACTGAAGCTTTCTTT
TRBV7-9	TRBD2	-	18	TRBJ2-1	CASSPPSSSGGARNEQFF	TGTGCCAGCAGCCCTCCCTCTTCTAGCGGGGGGGCCAGGAATGAGCAGTTCTTC
TRBV5-5	TRBD2	-	17	TRBJ2-2	CASRELRGGANTGELFF	TGTGCCAGCAGAGAACTCCGCGGGGGAGCTAACACCGGGGAGCTGTTTTTT
TRBV2	TRBD1	-	13	TRBJ2-7	CARGGQGRNEQYF	TGTGCCAGGGGGGGACAGGGGAGGAACGAGCAGTACTTC
TRBV6-2/TRBV6-3	-	-	13	TRBJ1-1	CASSYFPSRVAFF	TGTGCCAGCAGTTACTTCCCGAGTCGTGTGGCTTTCTTT
TRBV6-5	-	-	14	TRBJ1-2	CASSYDDKGLSYTF	TGTGCCAGCAGTTACGACGACAAAGGTCTAAGCTACACCTTC
TRBV6-5	-	-	12	TRBJ2-3	CASSYLGGPQYF	TGTGCCAGCAGTTATTTGGGGGGCCCGCAGTATTTT
TRBV9	-	few	15	TRBJ1-1	CASSVSPNSPTEAFF	TGTGCCAGCAGCGTATCCCCCAACAGTCCCACTGAAGCTTTCTTT
TRBV3-1/TRBV3-2	TRBD1	once	14	TRBJ2-7	CASSSQGAWDEQYF	TGTGCCAGCAGCAGTCAGGGGGCCTGGGACGAGCAGTACTTC
TRBV5-1	TRBD1	-	15	TRBJ2-1	CASSVPGQGGHEQFF	TGCGCCAGCAGCGTTCCGGGACAGGGCGGCCATGAGCAGTTCTTC
TRBV3-1/TRBV3-2	TRBD2	-	16	TRBJ2-3	CASSLGLAGVQDTQYF	TGTGCCAGCAGCCTAGGACTAGCGGGGGTACAAGATACGCAGTATTTT
TRBV27	TRBD1	-	13	TRBJ1-2	CASRRQGVVGYTF	TGTGCCAGCAGGCGACAGGGTGTCGTGGGCTACACCTTC
TRBV5-6	TRBD2	once	17	TRBJ2-7	CASSPLAGGNRPYEQYF	TGTGCCAGCAGCCCGTTAGCGGGGGGGAATCGCCCCTACGAGCAGTACTTC
TRBV10-2	-	-	15	TRBJ2-7	CASRGGGQRAYEQYF	TGCGCCAGCAGGGGCGGCGGGCAGAGAGCCTACGAGCAGTACTTC
TRBV2	-	-	14	TRBJ1-1	CASSSSRGETEAFF	TGTGCCAGCAGTTCAAGCAGGGGTGAGACTGAAGCTTTCTTT
TRBV7-6	-	-	13	TRBJ2-5	CASSLKRWQTQYF	TGTGCCAGCAGCTTAAAACGCTGGCAGACCCAGTACTTC
TRBV19	-	-	12	TRBJ1-2	CATQSPPYGYTF	TGTGCCACCCAGTCGCCCCCCTATGGCTACACCTTC
TRBV5-1	TRBD1	once	15	TRBJ1-2	CASRGGQGSPNGYTF	TGCGCCAGCAGGGGGGGACAGGGTAGTCCCAATGGCTACACCTTC
TRBV10-3	-	-	14	TRBJ2-4	CAISASTGFKFQYF	TGTGCCATCAGTGCAAGCACGGGATTTAAATTTCAGTACTTC
TRBV7-2	TRBD2	-	15	TRBJ2-1	CASSSSGGDYNEQFF	TGTGCCAGCAGTTCTAGCGGGGGGGATTACAATGAGCAGTTCTTC